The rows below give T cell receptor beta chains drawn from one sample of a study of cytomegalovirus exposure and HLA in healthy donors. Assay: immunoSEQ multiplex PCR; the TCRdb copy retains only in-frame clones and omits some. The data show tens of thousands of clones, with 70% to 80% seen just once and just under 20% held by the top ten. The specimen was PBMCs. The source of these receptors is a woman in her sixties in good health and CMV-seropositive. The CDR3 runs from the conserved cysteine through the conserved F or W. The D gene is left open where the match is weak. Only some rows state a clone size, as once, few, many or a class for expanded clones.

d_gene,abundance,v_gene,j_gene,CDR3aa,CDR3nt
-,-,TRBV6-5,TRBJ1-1,CASSQGGRGTEAFF,TGTGCCAGCAGTCAAGGCGGCCGCGGGACTGAAGCTTTCTTT
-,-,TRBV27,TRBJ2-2,CASSLEGFNTGELFF,TGTGCCAGCAGTTTGGAGGGGTTCAACACCGGGGAGCTGTTTTTT
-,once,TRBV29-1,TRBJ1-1,CSSGETGKTEAFF,TGCAGCTCTGGGGAAACAGGGAAAACTGAAGCTTTCTTT
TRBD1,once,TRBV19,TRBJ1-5,CASSPGTGHSPGGNQPQHF,TGTGCCAGTAGTCCTGGGACAGGTCACTCTCCGGGTGGCAATCAGCCCCAGCATTTT
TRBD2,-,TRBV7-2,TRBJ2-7,CASSPWTSGGEQYF,TGTGCCAGCAGCCCATGGACTAGCGGGGGGGAGCAGTACTTC
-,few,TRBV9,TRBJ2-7,CTSSVGAAPNYEQYF,TGTACCAGCAGCGTAGGCGCGGCGCCCAACTACGAGCAGTACTTC
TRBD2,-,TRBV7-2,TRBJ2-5,CASSPQRGDETQYF,TGTGCCAGCAGCCCCCAGCGGGGGGACGAGACCCAGTACTTC
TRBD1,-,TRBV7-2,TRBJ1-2,CASSLAGQATNYGYTF,TGTGCCAGCAGCTTAGCGGGACAGGCTACTAACTATGGCTACACCTTC
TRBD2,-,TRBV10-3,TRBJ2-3,CAISVRGGAEDTQYF,TGTGCCATCAGTGTCCGCGGGGGGGCGGAAGATACGCAGTATTTT
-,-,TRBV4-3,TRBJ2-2,CASSQDAGLLSGELFF,TGCGCCAGCAGCCAAGACGCGGGACTTCTGTCCGGGGAGCTGTTTTTT
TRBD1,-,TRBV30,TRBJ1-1,CAWSDHRGANTEAFF,TGTGCCTGGAGTGACCACAGGGGCGCGAACACTGAAGCTTTCTTT
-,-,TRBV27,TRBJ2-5,CASSGPVQETQYF,TGTGCCAGCTCAGGGCCTGTCCAAGAGACCCAGTACTTC
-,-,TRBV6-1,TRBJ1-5,CASSVGQPGGNQPQHF,TGTGCCAGCAGTGTTGGACAACCTGGGGGCAATCAGCCCCAGCATTTT
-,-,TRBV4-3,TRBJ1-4,CASSQGFIGRERGYGNEKLFF,TGCGCCAGCAGCCAAGGGTTTATCGGCAGGGAAAGGGGTTACGGTAATGAAAAACTGTTTTTT
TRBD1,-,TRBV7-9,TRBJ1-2,CASSLGNRGRDGYTF,TGTGCCAGCAGCTTAGGAAACAGGGGGCGCGATGGCTACACCTTC
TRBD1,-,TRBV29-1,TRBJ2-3,CSATQGARDTQYF,TGCAGCGCCACACAGGGGGCGAGGGATACGCAGTATTTT
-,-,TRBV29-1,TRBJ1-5,CSVEETGGNQPQHF,TGCAGCGTTGAGGAGACAGGTGGCAATCAGCCCCAGCATTTT
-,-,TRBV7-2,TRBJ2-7,CASSQQGSHYEQYF,TGTGCCAGCAGCCAGCAGGGTTCCCACTACGAGCAGTACTTC
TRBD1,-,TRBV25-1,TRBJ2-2,CASSDDRGTGELFF,TGTGCCAGCAGTGACGACAGGGGGACCGGGGAGCTGTTTTTT
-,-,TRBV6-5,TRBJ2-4,CASKDTGIDIQYF,TGTGCCAGCAAGGACACCGGTATAGACATTCAGTACTTC
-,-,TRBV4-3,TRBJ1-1,CASSPNYLGQNTEAFF,TGCGCCAGCAGCCCAAACTACTTGGGACAGAACACTGAAGCTTTCTTT
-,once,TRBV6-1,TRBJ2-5,CASSTGVPYQETQYF,TGTGCCAGCAGTACCGGGGTCCCGTACCAAGAGACCCAGTACTTC
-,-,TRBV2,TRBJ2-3,CASKGTPVTWTQYF,TGTGCCAGCAAGGGGACACCGGTTACGTGGACGCAGTATTTT
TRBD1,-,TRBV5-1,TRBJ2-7,CASSFGTGAREQYF,TGCGCCAGCAGCTTTGGGACAGGGGCCCGGGAGCAGTACTTC
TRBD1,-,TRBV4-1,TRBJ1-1,CASNQPGQRTEAFF,TGCGCCAGCAACCAACCGGGACAGCGCACTGAAGCTTTCTTT
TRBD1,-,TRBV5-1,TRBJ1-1,CASRAGQGGAFF,TGCGCCAGCAGGGCAGGACAGGGAGGAGCTTTCTTT
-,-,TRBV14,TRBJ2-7,CASSRTGGSATYEQYF,TGTGCCAGCAGCCGAACCGGAGGGAGTGCGACCTACGAGCAGTACTTC
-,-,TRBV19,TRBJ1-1,CASTSMTSGGAFF,TGTGCCAGTACCTCTATGACTTCCGGAGGGGCTTTCTTT
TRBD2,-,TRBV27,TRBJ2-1,CASSLWGGTYSYNEQFF,TGTGCCAGCAGTTTATGGGGGGGAACGTACTCCTACAATGAGCAGTTCTTC
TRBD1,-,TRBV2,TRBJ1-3,CASSAQVGTGSGNTIYF,TGTGCCAGCAGTGCCCAAGTCGGGACAGGGTCTGGAAACACCATATATTTT
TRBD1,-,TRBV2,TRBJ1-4,CASSDVEGAGANEKLFF,TGTGCCAGCAGCGACGTGGAGGGGGCCGGTGCTAATGAAAAACTGTTTTTT
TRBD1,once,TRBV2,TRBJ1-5,CASGLQGNSNQPQHF,TGTGCCAGCGGATTACAGGGGAATAGCAATCAGCCCCAGCATTTT
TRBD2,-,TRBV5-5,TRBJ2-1,CASTQQTSGYNEQFF,TGTGCCAGCACCCAACAGACTAGCGGCTACAATGAGCAGTTCTTC
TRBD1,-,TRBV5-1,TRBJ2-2,CASSWGQGYTGELFF,TGCGCCAGCAGCTGGGGACAGGGATACACCGGGGAGCTGTTTTTT
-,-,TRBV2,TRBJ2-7,CASSTDNYEQYF,TGTGCCAGCTCGACGGACAACTACGAGCAGTACTTC
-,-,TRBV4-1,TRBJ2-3,CASSQGGGFDTQYF,TGCGCCAGCAGCCAAGGAGGAGGGTTTGATACGCAGTATTTT
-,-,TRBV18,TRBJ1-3,CASSTTSPGAGNTIYF,TGTGCCAGCTCAACCACCTCACCGGGAGCTGGAAACACCATATATTTT
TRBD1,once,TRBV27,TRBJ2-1,CASSSARGQPLSSYNEQFF,TGTGCCAGCAGTTCCGCTCGGGGACAGCCTTTGAGCTCCTACAATGAGCAGTTCTTC
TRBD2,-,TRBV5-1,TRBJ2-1,CASSLTSGGASYNEQFF,TGCGCCAGCAGCTTGACTAGCGGGGGGGCCTCGTACAATGAGCAGTTCTTC
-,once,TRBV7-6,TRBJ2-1,CASSQMALANEQFF,TGTGCCAGCAGCCAAATGGCCCTAGCGAATGAGCAGTTCTTC
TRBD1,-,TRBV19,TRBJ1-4,CASSMRGQITTNEKLFF,TGTGCCAGTAGTATGAGGGGGCAGATCACAACTAATGAAAAACTGTTTTTT
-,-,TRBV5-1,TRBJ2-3,CASSLGTSTDTQYF,TGCGCCAGCAGCTTGGGAACTAGCACAGATACGCAGTATTTT
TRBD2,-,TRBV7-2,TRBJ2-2,CASMLKRGITGELFF,TGTGCCAGCATGCTAAAGCGGGGGATTACCGGGGAGCTGTTTTTT
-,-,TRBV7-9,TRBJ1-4,CASSFGRVPTNEKLFF,TGTGCCAGCAGCTTTGGTCGGGTTCCAACTAATGAAAAACTGTTTTTT
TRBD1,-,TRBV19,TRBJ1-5,CASRGTTGVTNQPQHF,TGTGCCAGTAGGGGAACCACAGGGGTCACCAATCAGCCCCAGCATTTT
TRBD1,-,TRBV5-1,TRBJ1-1,CASSNQGVPEAFF,TGCGCCAGCAGCAATCAGGGGGTCCCTGAAGCTTTCTTT
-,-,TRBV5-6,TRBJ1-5,CASSLGENSNQPQHF,TGTGCCAGCAGCTTGGGAGAAAATAGCAATCAGCCCCAGCATTTT
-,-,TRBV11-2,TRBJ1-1,CASGTGPNTEAFF,TGTGCCAGCGGTACAGGACCGAACACTGAAGCTTTCTTT
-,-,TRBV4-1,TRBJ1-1,CASSKQDGNTEAFF,TGCGCCAGCAGCAAACAGGACGGGAACACTGAAGCTTTCTTT
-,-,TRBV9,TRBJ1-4,CASSAPGHDEKLFF,TGTGCCAGCAGCGCCCCGGGACACGATGAAAAACTGTTTTTT
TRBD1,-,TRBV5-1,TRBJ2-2,CASSTQGDGELFF,TGCGCCAGCAGTACTCAGGGGGACGGGGAGCTGTTTTTT
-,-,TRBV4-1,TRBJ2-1,CASSQELTGIDEQFF,TGCGCCAGCAGCCAAGAATTAACAGGGATCGATGAGCAGTTCTTC
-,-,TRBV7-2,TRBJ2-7,CASSAQQGQGFYEQYF,TGTGCCAGCAGCGCACAACAGGGTCAAGGTTTCTACGAGCAGTACTTC
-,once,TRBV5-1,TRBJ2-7,CASSRGVGGGGYEQYF,TGCGCCAGCAGCCGGGGAGTAGGAGGGGGCGGCTACGAGCAGTACTTC
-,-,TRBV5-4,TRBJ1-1,CASSLGSLGNTEAFF,TGTGCCAGCAGCTTGGGGTCGCTAGGGAACACTGAAGCTTTCTTT
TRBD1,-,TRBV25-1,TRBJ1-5,CASSEGTGGNQPQHF,TGTGCCAGCAGTGAGGGGACAGGGGGTAATCAGCCCCAGCATTTT
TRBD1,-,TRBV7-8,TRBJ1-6,CASSFLTGVDNSPLHF,TGTGCCAGCAGCTTTCTAACAGGGGTGGATAATTCACCCCTCCACTTT
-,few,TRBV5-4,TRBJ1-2,CASSSTDDSYGYTF,TGTGCCAGCAGCTCCACCGATGACAGCTATGGCTACACCTTC